This is a list of T cell receptor beta chains from one sample in a study of CD8 T cells in ankylosing spondylitis. TCRdb used MiXCR to reprocess the 5' RACE reads, holding one entry per CDR3 protein. The sample consists of approximately 300,000 distinct CDR3 sequences, approximately 20% of them appearing once. Sequenced input: blood, either unsorted or a sorted T cell fraction (not recorded which). The origin of the receptors is a male donor with ankylosing spondylitis or in good health (not recorded which). CDR3s include the opening cysteine and the closing phenylalanine or tryptophan. The order of the fields is D gene, clone size, V gene, J gene, CDR3 protein, CDR3 DNA. D genes are given only for firm matches. Expanded clones are given a class, and other clones once, few, many or no size at all.

TRBD1	many	TRBV12-3/TRBV12-4	TRBJ1-2	CASSPGTGYGYTF	TGTGCCAGCAGTCCCGGGACAGGGTATGGCTACACCTTC
.	.	TRBV5-1	TRBJ2-3	CASSERKFTDTQYF	TGCGCCAGCAGCGAGAGGAAATTCACAGATACGCAGTATTTT
TRBD2	.	TRBV14	TRBJ2-3	CASSPMGLAQTAQYF	TGTGCCAGCAGCCCGATGGGACTAGCTCAGACGGCGCAGTATTTT
.	few	TRBV5-1	TRBJ1-5	CASSFDSSISPQHF	TGCGCCAGCAGCTTCGACAGTTCAATCAGCCCCCAGCATTTT
.	.	TRBV29-1	TRBJ2-1	CSVDQPNEQFF	TGCAGCGTTGACCAACCCAATGAGCAGTTCTTC
.	.	TRBV5-1	TRBJ2-1	CASSSSHNEQFF	TGCGCCAGCAGCTCGTCCCACAATGAGCAGTTCTTC
.	.	TRBV11-2	TRBJ2-1	CASSLGGLTNEQFF	TGTGCCAGCAGCTTAGGTGGACTGACCAATGAGCAGTTCTTC
TRBD2	.	TRBV20-1	TRBJ2-3	CSASGAGAGDTQYF	TGCAGTGCTAGCGGGGCGGGAGCGGGAGATACGCAGTATTTT
.	few	TRBV20-1	TRBJ2-2	CSARGLVANTGELFF	TGCAGTGCTAGAGGATTAGTCGCGAACACCGGGGAGCTGTTTTTT
TRBD1	.	TRBV5-1	TRBJ2-1	CASSRTQGAPYNEQFF	TGCGCCAGCAGCCGGACACAGGGGGCCCCGTACAATGAGCAGTTCTTC
.	.	TRBV29-1	TRBJ1-5	CSAKTAAQPQHF	TGCAGCGCCAAGACCGCAGCCCAGCCCCAGCATTTT
.	.	TRBV5-6	TRBJ2-1	CASSLQDNEQFF	TGTGCCAGCAGCTTGCAGGACAATGAGCAGTTCTTC
TRBD1	few	TRBV12-3/TRBV12-4	TRBJ2-5	CASSLGDREVQETQYF	TGTGCCAGCAGTTTAGGGGACAGGGAAGTTCAAGAGACCCAGTACTTC
.	many	TRBV12-3/TRBV12-4	TRBJ1-1	CASSFTGNTEAFF	TGCGCCAGCAGCTTCACAGGGAACACTGAAGCTTTCTTT
.	few	TRBV12-3/TRBV12-4	TRBJ2-5	CASSLRHIQETQYF	TGTGCCAGCAGTTTAAGACACATACAAGAGACCCAGTACTTC
TRBD1	few	TRBV6-1	TRBJ1-6	CASTVGQGLISYNSPLHF	TGTGCCAGCACCGTGGGACAGGGGCTCATCTCCTATAATTCACCCCTCCACTTT
TRBD1	many	TRBV20-1	TRBJ1-2	CSAEDRGGYGYTF	TGCAGTGCTGAAGACAGGGGCGGCTATGGCTACACCTTC